Following are 14 T cell receptor beta chains from one sample sequenced in a study of cytotoxic CD8 clonotypes in ibrutinib-treated CLL. Assay: immunoSEQ multiplex PCR; the TCRdb copy retains only in-frame clones and omits some. The top ten hold 10% to 15% of the sample, which has 140,000 or so clones, 75% to 85% seen once. The material sequenced was PBMCs, taken after 12 months of ibrutinib treatment. All receptors come from a human donor with chronic lymphocytic leukemia.

This chain connects TRBV7-2 to TRBJ2-1; D not certain. With 0 bases removed from V and 4 bases from J, the gap between germline ends came to 7 bases. This CDR3 contains 14 residues. Germline-derived CDR1 and CDR2 are SGHTA and FQGNSA. CDR3 loop: CASSLAPPYNEQFF. The CDR3 nucleotides are TGTGCCAGCAGCTTAGCACCACCTTACAATGAGCAGTTCTTC.

The table lists this clone with a count of one. This rearrangement joins TRBV10-2 to TRBJ1-1; 7 bases line up with TRBD1. The CDR3 consists of 15 residues. Germline V gives CDR1 WSHSY, CDR2 SAAADI. V trimming: 2 bases; J trimming: 5 bases; junction bases outside the gene matches: 8. In DNA, the CDR3 is TGCGCCAGCAGTGAGCCAGGCAGGGGGAGTACTGAAGCTTTCTTT. Encoded protein: CASSEPGRGSTEAFF.

The chain carries TRBV11-2 and TRBJ1-1, with D hard to call. With 2 bases removed from V and 3 bases from J, the gap between germline ends came to 10 bases. The CDR3 runs 14 residues. CDR1 SGHAT and CDR2 FQNNGV come from the germline V gene. As DNA, the CDR3 is TGTGCCAGCAGCTTATTTGCCGGATACACTGAAGCTTTCTTT. Its translation is CASSLFAGYTEAFF.

This clone was found once. The chain combines TRBV23-1 with TRBJ2-2; 9 nucleotides match TRBD2. TRBV23-1 is placed among ORFs of uncertain function. The ends lost 4 bases at V and 0 bases at J; junction bases unmatched: 3. CDR3 length: 16 amino acids. The CDR3 DNA reads TGCGCCAGCAGTCCGCGGGAGGGCGCGAACACCGGGGAGCTGTTTTTT. This sequence encodes CASSPREGANTGELFF.

The chain combines TRBV18 with TRBJ2-7; D is unclear. The germline V and J ends were trimmed by 3 bases and 6 bases, with 12 bases remaining between them. The CDR3 length is 13 residues. The germline CDR1 and CDR2 sequences are KGHSH and LQKENI. The CDR3 protein is CASSPPGRFEQYF. CDR3 sequence (DNA): TGTGCCAGCTCACCCCCCGGTCGATTCGAGCAGTACTTC.

Only one count was recorded for this clone. The V gene is TRBV5-1, the J gene TRBJ2-5; tentative D call: TRBD1 (5 bases). Trimming pared 0 bases from V and 9 bases from J, leaving 6 bases between. The germline CDR1 and CDR2 sequences are SGHRS and YFSETQ. CDR3 length: 11 amino acids. CDR3 coding DNA: TGCGCCAGCAGCTTGGAAGGGGCCCAGTACTTC. This codes for CASSLEGAQYF. Variable domain in full (rest from reference TRBV5-1 and TRBJ2-5): KAGVTQTPRYLIKTRGQQVTLSCSPISGHRSVSWYQQTPGQGLQFLFEYFSETQRNKGNFPGRFSGRQFSNSRSEMNVSTLELGDSALYLCASSLEGAQYFGPGTRLLVL.

This rearrangement joins TRBV29-1 to TRBJ1-2; D call uncertain. Germline CDR1 reads SQVTM; CDR2 reads ANQGSEA. Trimming shortened V by 0 bases and J by 8 bases, and 16 bases separated the two germline ends. The CDR3 extends over 14 amino acids. The CDR3 region has the DNA TGCAGCGTTGAAGAAACGGGCCGGATTCGGGGCTACACCTTC. Amino acid sequence: CSVEETGRIRGYTF.

This sequence joins TRBV29-1 and TRBJ1-1, with 9 bases lining up with TRBD1. Germline V CDR1 and CDR2: SQVTM, ANQGSEA. The V segment lost 7 bases and the J segment 4 bases; nucleotides outside the gene matches: 7. This CDR3 has 13 residues. CDR3 in DNA: TGCAGCGGCCACAGGGGGCTCGGCACTGAAGCTTTCTTT. This encodes CSGHRGLGTEAFF.

The chain combines TRBV9 with TRBJ2-5; TRBD2 matches 12 bases. Germline V gene data show CDR1 as SGDLS and CDR2 as YYNGEE. Germline trimming cut 0 bases from V and 5 bases from J; bases unmatched to any gene: 8. The CDR3 is made up of 17 amino acids. Here the CDR3 reads CASSVGASGRARETQYF. CDR3 bases: TGTGCCAGCAGCGTAGGGGCTAGCGGGAGGGCCCGGGAGACCCAGTACTTC. Filled out from reference TRBV9 and TRBJ2-5, the complete variable domain reads DSGVTQTPKHLITATGQRVTLRCSPRSGDLSVYWYQQSLDQGLQFLIQYYNGEERAKGNILERFSAQQFPDLHSELNLSSLELGDSALYFCASSVGASGRARETQYFGPGTRLLVL.

Comments on this clone: A junction end diverges from the germline sequence, so it may reflect a read error. This chain links TRBV7-7 with TRBJ2-7; D unclear. Germline CDR1 reads SSHAT; CDR2 reads FNYEAQ (reference sequence). The CDR3 sequence is 14 residues long. The CDR3 reads CASSLGESSYEQYF. CDR3 DNA: TGTGCTAGCAGCTTAGGAGAGAGCTCCTACGAGCAGTACTTC.

J is TRBJ1-2 and V is TRBV27, with D perhaps matching TRBD1 (5 bases). Trimming took off 5 bases at V and 4 bases at J, with 11 bases between the two ends. Germline lookup yields CDR1 MNHEY and CDR2 SMNVEV (reference sequence). CDR3 length: 13 amino acids. The CDR3 nucleotides read TGTGCCAGCAGTCTACAGGAAGGCTATGGCTACACCTTC. It specifies CASSLQEGYGYTF.

This sequence joins TRBV15 and TRBJ2-5; D possibly matches TRBD1 or TRBD2 (6 bases each). This CDR3 region has 15 residues. Germline V lookup: CDR1 LNHNV, CDR2 YYDKDF (reference sequence). Trimming shortened V by 1 base and J by 5 bases, and 14 bases separated the two germline ends. Written as DNA, the CDR3 is TGTGCCACCAGCAGAGGGGGTACAGGGAGGGAGACCCAGTACTTC. It translates to CATSRGGTGRETQYF. Supplemented by reference TRBV15 and TRBJ2-5, the full variable domain reads DAMVIQNPRYQVTQFGKPVTLSCSQTLNHNVMYWYQQKSSQAPKLLFHYYDKDFNNEADTPDNFQSRRPNTSFCFLDIRSPGLGDTAMYLCATSRGGTGRETQYFGPGTRLLVL.

The chain joins TRBV11-2 to TRBJ1-2; no firm D call. V dropped 4 bases and J dropped 3 bases, with 21 bases sitting between them. Germline V lookup: CDR1 SGHAT, CDR2 FQNNGV. This CDR3 contains 17 residues. This chain's CDR3 is CASSSISGGRGDYGYTF. The CDR3, as DNA: TGTGCCAGCAGCTCGATTTCCGGCGGCAGAGGCGACTATGGCTACACCTTC.

The chain recombines TRBV5-1 with TRBJ1-1, with 9 positions matching TRBD1. CDR1 SGHRS and CDR2 YFSETQ come from the germline V gene. CDR3 length equals 14 residues. V was pared by 7 bases and J by 2 bases, with 6 bases of the junction left unmatched. CDR3 bases: TGCGCCAGCGATGAGACAGGGGGTAACACTGAAGCTTTCTTT. Its translation: CASDETGGNTEAFF.